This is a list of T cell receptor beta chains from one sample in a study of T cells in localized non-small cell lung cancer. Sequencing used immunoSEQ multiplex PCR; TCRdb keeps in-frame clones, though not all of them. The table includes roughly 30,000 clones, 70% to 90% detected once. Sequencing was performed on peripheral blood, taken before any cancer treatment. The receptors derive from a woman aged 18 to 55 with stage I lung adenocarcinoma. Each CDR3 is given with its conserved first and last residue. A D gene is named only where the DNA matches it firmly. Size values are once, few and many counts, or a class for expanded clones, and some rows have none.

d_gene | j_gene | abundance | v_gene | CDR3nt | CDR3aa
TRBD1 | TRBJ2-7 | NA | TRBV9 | TGTGCCAGCAGCCTAAGGACAGGGGGATCTTACGAGCAGTACTTC | CASSLRTGGSYEQYF
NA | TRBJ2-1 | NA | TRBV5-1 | TGCGCCAGCAAACGGACGAGGAGGGGTGTCTCCTACAATGAGCAGTTCTTC | CASKRTRRGVSYNEQFF
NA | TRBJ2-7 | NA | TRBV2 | TGTGCCAGCCAGCGGACCGAAGAATCCGAGCAGTACTTC | CASQRTEESEQYF
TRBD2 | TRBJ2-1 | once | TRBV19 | TGTGCCAGCGGACTAGCGGGAAATGAGCAGTTCTTC | CASGLAGNEQFF
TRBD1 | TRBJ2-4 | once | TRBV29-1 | TGCAGCGGGACAGGGGGCTCGAACATTCAGTACTTC | CSGTGGSNIQYF
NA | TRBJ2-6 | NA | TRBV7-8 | TGTGCCAGCAGCCCCCCTGGGGCCAACGTCCTGACTTTC | CASSPPGANVLTF
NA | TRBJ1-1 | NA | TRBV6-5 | TGTGCCAGCAGCCGAACTAGACAGATAGACACTGAAGCTTTCTTT | CASSRTRQIDTEAFF
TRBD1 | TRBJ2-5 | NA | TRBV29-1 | TGCAGCGGGGGACAGGGGCAAGAGACCCAGTACTTC | CSGGQGQETQYF
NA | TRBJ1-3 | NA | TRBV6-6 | TGTGCCAGCAGTTACCCACCACAGTCGTCTGGAAACACCATATATTTT | CASSYPPQSSGNTIYF
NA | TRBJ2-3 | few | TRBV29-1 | TGCAGCGTTGATCCCGGCACAGATACGCAGTATTTT | CSVDPGTDTQYF
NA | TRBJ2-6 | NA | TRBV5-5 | TGTGCCAGCAGCTTGGTTCCAGCTGGGGCCAACGTCCTGACTTTC | CASSLVPAGANVLTF
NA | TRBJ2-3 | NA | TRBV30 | TGTGCCTGGAACGCAGGGGCGACAAGAGATACGCAGTATTTT | CAWNAGATRDTQYF
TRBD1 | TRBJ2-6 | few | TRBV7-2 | TGTGCCAGCAGCTCACCGGGACAGCACTCTGGGGCCAACGTCCTGACTTTC | CASSSPGQHSGANVLTF
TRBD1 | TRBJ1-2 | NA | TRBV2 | TGTGCCACCCACGGGACAGAAAACTATGGCTACACCTTC | CATHGTENYGYTF
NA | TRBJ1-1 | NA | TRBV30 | TGTGCCTGGAGTGTACGGACAGAGAGCACTGAAGCTTTCTTT | CAWSVRTESTEAFF
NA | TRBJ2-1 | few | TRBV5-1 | TGCGCCAGCTCCCTGTCTACTCAGACCTACAATGAGCAGTTCTTC | CASSLSTQTYNEQFF
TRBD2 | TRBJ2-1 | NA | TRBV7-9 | TGTGCCAGCAGCTTACCCTTTCGACTAGCGGGATTCAGCAATGAGCAGTTCTTC | CASSLPFRLAGFSNEQFF
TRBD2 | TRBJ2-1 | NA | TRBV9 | TGTGCCAGCAGCCCCGGGACTAGCGGGAGCTCCTACAATGAGCAGTTCTTC | CASSPGTSGSSYNEQFF
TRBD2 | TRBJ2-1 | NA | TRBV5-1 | TGCGCCAGCAGCTTCTGGACTAGCGGGTCTGGGAATGAGCAGTTCTTC | CASSFWTSGSGNEQFF
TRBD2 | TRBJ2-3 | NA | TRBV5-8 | TGTGCCAGCAGCACCCCGGTAGCGGGCTACACAGATACGCAGTATTTT | CASSTPVAGYTDTQYF
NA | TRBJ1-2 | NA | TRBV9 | TGTGCCAGCAGCACCCAACAGGGCTTGGGGGGCTACACCTTC | CASSTQQGLGGYTF
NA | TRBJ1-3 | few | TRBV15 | TGTGCCACCAGCAGAGGGTCAACGGGGGCAGGAGACACCATATATTTT | CATSRGSTGAGDTIYF
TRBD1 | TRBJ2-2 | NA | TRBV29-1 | TGCAGCGTTCGAGGGACAGGGAGCACCGGGGAGCTGTTTTTT | CSVRGTGSTGELFF
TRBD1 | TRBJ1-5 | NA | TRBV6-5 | TGTGCCAGCAGACGGGACAGGCGGGATCAGCCCCAGCATTTT | CASRRDRRDQPQHF
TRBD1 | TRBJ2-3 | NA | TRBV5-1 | TGCGCCAGCAGGCCGGGACAGTCTAGCACAGATACGCAGTATTTT | CASRPGQSSTDTQYF
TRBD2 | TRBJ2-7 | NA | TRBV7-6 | TGTGCCAGCAGCTTACTAGCGGGAGTGGTCTCCTACGAGCAGTACTTC | CASSLLAGVVSYEQYF
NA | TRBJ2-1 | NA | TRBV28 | TGTGCCAGCAGTAGGCAGGGAATTGGGTCCTACAATGAGCAGTTCTTC | CASSRQGIGSYNEQFF
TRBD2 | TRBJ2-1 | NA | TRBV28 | TGTGCCAGCAGTTCTCCACTAGCGGGAGGCTTATACAATGAGCAGTTCTTC | CASSSPLAGGLYNEQFF
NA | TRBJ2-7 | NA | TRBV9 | TGTGCCAGCAGCGTAGAAGGGAATCCCCTTGACGAGCAGTACTTC | CASSVEGNPLDEQYF
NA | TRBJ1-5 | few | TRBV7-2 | TGTGCCAGCAGCAGTGGGCCCAATCAGCCCCAGCATTTT | CASSSGPNQPQHF
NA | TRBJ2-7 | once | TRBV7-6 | TGTGCCAGCAGCCCCGGAGGTTACGAGCAGTACTTC | CASSPGGYEQYF
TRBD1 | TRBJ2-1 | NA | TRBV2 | TGTGCCAGCGTGACCGAGGGACAGGGCTGGAATGAGCAGTTCTTC | CASVTEGQGWNEQFF
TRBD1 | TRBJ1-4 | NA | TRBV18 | TGTGCCAGCTCAATGTCATCGGGACAGGTGTTGGAAAAACTGTTTTTT | CASSMSSGQVLEKLFF
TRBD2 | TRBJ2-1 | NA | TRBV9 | TGTGCCAGCAGCCCACCTAGCGGGAGTTCGTCCTACAATGAGCAGTTCTTC | CASSPPSGSSSYNEQFF
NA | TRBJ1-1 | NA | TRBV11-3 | TGTGCCAGCAGCTTAGATTGGGGGAATGAAGCTTTCTTT | CASSLDWGNEAFF
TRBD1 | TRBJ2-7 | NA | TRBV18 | TGTGCCAGCTCACCACAAACAGGGGGCGGACACGAGCAGTACTTC | CASSPQTGGGHEQYF
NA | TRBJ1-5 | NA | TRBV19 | TGTGCCAGTAGCGACAGGTCCCATCAGCCCCAGCATTTT | CASSDRSHQPQHF
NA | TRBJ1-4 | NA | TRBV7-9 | TGTGCCAGCAGCTTAGGCGACCCCTTATCAACTAATGAAAAACTGTTTTTT | CASSLGDPLSTNEKLFF
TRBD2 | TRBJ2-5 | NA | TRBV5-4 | TGTGCCAGCAGCCAAGCGGGGGCAGGGCAAGAGACCCAGTACTTC | CASSQAGAGQETQYF
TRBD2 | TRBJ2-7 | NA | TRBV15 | TGTGCCACCAGCCTACGGGATACTCGGGGGGTCGAGCAGTACTTC | CATSLRDTRGVEQYF
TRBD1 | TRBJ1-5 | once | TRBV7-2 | TGTGCCAGCAGCTCGACAGGGGGAAGACAGCCCCAGCATTTT | CASSSTGGRQPQHF
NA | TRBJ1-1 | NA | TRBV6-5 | TGTGCCAGCAGTAAAATAAAGGGGGGGACCACTGAAGCTTTCTTT | CASSKIKGGTTEAFF